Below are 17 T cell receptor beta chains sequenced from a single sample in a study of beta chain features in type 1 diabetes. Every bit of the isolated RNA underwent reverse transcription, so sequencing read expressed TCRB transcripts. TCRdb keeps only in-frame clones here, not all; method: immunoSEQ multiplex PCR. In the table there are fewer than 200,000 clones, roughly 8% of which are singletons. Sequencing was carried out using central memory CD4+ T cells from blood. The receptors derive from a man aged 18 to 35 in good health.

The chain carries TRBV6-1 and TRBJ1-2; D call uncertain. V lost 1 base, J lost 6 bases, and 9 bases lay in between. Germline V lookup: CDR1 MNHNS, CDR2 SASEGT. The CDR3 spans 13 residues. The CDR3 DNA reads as TGTGCCAGCAGTGAAGATGAGGCCCATGGCTACACCTTC. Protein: CASSEDEAHGYTF.

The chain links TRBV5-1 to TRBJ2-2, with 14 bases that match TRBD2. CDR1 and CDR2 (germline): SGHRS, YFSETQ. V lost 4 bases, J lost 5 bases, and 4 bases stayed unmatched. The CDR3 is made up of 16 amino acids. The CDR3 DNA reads TGCGCCAGCAGCCTGGGACTAGCGGGAGAAACCGGGGAGCTGTTTTTT. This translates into CASSLGLAGETGELFF.

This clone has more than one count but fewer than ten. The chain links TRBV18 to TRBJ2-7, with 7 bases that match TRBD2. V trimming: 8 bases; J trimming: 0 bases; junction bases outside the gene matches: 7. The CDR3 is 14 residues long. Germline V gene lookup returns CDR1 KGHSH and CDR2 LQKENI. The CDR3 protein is CASTNQRDSYEQYF. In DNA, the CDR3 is TGTGCCAGCACGAACCAGCGGGACTCCTACGAGCAGTACTTC. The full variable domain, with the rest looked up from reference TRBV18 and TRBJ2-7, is NAGVMQNPRHLVRRRGQEARLRCSPMKGHSHVYWYRQLPEEGLKFMVYLQKENIIDESGMPKERFSAEFPKEGPSILRIQQVVRGDSAAYFCASTNQRDSYEQYFGPGTRLTVT.

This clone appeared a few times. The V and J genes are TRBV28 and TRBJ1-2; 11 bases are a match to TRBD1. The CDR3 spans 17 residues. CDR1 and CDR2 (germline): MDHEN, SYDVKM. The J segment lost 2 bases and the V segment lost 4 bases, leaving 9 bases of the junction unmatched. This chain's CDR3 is CASSWYDGTGGNYGYTF. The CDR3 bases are TGTGCCAGCAGTTGGTACGACGGGACAGGGGGAAACTATGGCTACACCTTC.

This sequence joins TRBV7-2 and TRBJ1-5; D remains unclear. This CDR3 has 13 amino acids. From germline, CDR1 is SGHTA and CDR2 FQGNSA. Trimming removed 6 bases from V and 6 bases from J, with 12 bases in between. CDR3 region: CASSGEAGQPQHF. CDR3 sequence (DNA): TGTGCCAGCAGTGGTGAGGCGGGTCAGCCCCAGCATTTT.

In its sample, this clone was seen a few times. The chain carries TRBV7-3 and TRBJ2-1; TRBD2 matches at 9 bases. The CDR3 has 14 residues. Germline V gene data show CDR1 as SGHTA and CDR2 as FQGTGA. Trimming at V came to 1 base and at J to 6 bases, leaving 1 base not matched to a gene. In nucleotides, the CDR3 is TGTGCCAGCAGCTTAAATAGCGGGAGCAATGAGCAGTTCTTC. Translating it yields CASSLNSGSNEQFF.

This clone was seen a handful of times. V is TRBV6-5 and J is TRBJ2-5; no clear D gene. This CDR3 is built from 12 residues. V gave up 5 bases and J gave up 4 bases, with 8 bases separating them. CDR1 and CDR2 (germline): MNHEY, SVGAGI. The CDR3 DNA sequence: TGTGCCAGCAGTGCGGCCGGAGAGACCCAGTACTTC. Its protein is CASSAAGETQYF.

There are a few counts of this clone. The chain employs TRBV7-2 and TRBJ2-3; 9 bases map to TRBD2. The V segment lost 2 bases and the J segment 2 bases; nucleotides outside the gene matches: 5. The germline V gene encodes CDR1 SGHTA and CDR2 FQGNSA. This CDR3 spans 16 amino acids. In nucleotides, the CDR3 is TGTGCCAGCAGCTTACTAGCGGGGTTGGTCACAGATACGCAGTATTTT. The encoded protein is CASSLLAGLVTDTQYF.

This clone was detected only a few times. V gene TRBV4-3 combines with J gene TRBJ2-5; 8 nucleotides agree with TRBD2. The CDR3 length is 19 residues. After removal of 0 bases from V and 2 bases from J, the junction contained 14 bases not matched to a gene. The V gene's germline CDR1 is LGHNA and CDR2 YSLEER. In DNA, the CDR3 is TGCGCCAGCAGCCAAGATCTATTGCTGCGGGGGGCTTTTCAAGAGACCCAGTACTTC. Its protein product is CASSQDLLLRGAFQETQYF.

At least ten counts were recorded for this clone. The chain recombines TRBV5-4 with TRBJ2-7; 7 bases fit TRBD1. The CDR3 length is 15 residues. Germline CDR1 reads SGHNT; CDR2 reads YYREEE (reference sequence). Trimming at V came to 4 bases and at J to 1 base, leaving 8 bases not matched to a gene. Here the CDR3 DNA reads TGTGCCAGCAGCGCCGGACAGGCCAATTCCTACGAGCAGTACTTC. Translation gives CASSAGQANSYEQYF.

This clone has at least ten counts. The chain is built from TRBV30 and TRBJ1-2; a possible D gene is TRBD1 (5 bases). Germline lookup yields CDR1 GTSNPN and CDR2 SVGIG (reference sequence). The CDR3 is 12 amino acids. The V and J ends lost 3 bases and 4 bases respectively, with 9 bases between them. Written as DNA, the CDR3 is TGTGCCTGGAGGGGGCAGGGCTATGGCTACACCTTC. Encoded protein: CAWRGQGYGYTF.

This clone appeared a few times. CDR3 sequence: CATSRDGGTAQETQYF. CDR3 nucleotide sequence: TGTGCCACCAGCAGAGATGGGGGGACGGCTCAAGAGACCCAGTACTTC. The V and J genes are TRBV15 and TRBJ2-5, with D possibly TRBD2 on 6 matching bases. From germline, CDR1 is LNHNV and CDR2 YYDKDF (reference sequence). V was shortened by 0 bases and J by 2 bases, with 13 bases between the two germline ends. The CDR3 contains 16 residues.

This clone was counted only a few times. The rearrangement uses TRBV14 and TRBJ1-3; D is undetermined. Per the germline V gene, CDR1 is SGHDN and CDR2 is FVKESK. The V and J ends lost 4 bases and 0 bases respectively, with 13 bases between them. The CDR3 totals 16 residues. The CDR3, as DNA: TGTGCCAGCAGCCCACATAGCTTACCCTCTGGAAACACCATATATTTT. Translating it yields CASSPHSLPSGNTIYF.

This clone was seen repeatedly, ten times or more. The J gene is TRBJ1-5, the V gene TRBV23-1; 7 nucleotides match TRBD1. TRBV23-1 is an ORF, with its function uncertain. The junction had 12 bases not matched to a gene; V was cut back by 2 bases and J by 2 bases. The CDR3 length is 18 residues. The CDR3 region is CASSQRDSHYYGNQPQHF. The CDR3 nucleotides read TGCGCCAGCAGTCAACGGGACAGCCATTATTATGGCAATCAGCCCCAGCATTTT.

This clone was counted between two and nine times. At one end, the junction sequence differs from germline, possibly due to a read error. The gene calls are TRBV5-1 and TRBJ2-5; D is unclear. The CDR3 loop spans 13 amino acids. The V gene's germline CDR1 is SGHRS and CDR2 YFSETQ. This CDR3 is CASSMGAEETQYF. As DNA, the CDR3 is TGTGCCAGCAGCATGGGTGCGGAAGAGACCCAGTACTTC.

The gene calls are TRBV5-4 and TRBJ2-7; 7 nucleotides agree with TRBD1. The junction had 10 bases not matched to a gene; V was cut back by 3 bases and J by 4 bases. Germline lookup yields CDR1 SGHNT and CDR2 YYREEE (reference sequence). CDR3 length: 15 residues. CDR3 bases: TGTGCCAGCAGCTCAAAGGACAGGTCAAGGTACGAGCAGTACTTC. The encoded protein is CASSSKDRSRYEQYF. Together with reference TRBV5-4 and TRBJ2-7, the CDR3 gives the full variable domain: ETGVTQSPTHLIKTRGQQVTLRCSSQSGHNTVSWYQQALGQGPQFIFQYYREEENGRGNFPPRFSGLQFPNYSSELNVNALELDDSALYLCASSSKDRSRYEQYFGPGTRLTVT.

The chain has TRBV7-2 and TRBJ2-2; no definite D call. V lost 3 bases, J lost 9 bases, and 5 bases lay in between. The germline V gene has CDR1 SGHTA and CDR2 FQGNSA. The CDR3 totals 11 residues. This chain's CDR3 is CASSFARELFF. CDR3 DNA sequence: TGTGCCAGCAGCTTCGCTAGGGAGCTGTTTTTT.